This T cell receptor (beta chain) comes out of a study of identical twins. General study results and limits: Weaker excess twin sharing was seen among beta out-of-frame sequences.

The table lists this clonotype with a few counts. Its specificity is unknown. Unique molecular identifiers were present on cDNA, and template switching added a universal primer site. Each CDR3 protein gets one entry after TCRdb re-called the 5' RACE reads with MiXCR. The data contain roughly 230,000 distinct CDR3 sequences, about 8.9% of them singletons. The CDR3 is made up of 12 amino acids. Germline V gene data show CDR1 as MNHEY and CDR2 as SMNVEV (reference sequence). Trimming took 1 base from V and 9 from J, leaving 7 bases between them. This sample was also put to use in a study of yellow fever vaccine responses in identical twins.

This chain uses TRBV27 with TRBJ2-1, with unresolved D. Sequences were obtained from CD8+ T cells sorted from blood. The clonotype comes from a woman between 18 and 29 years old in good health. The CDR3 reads CASSLLKGEQFF. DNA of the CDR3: TGTGCCAGCAGTTTATTGAAGGGTGAGCAGTTCTTC.